The 5 T cell receptor beta chains below were found in one sample sequenced in a study of shared T cell receptors in the human thymus. Libraries were prepared by immunoSEQ multiplex PCR; TCRdb keeps only in-frame clonotypes and omits some of them. The sample yields about 500,000 clones, 75% to 85% seen once. Separately, the same data were catalogued under a study of human thymus T cells.

Sequencing was done on a sample of thymocytes. The source of these receptors is a boy in the first two years of life with a congenital heart defect.

This clone occurred a few times. The chain has TRBV4-1 and TRBJ1-4; no clear D. Trimming took 5 bases from V and 0 from J, leaving 7 bases between them. There are 14 residues in the CDR3. In germline, CDR1 is MGHRA, CDR2 YSYEKL. CDR3 in DNA: TGCGCCAGCAGCTCAGGTCCAACTAATGAAAAACTGTTTTTT. This codes for CASSSGPTNEKLFF.

The chain combines TRBV11-3 with TRBJ2-1; 14 nucleotides match TRBD2. CDR1 is SGHNT, CDR2 YENEEA, per germline. This CDR3 comprises 16 residues. J was trimmed by 8 bases and V by 1 base; bases with no gene match: 4. Here the CDR3 reads CASSLGLAGGLDEQFF. CDR3 nucleotide sequence: TGTGCCAGCAGCTTAGGACTAGCGGGAGGGTTGGATGAGCAGTTCTTC.

This clone was seen a few times. The DNA of the CDR3 is TGTGCCTGGAGTGGGTCTAGCGGGAGTAACGAGCAGTACTTC. Amino acids: CAWSGSSGSNEQYF. This chain connects TRBV30 to TRBJ2-7; TRBD2 matches 10 bases. Germline assignment: CDR1 GTSNPN and CDR2 SVGIG (reference sequence). V dropped 1 base and J dropped 5; count of bases not matched to a gene: 5. The CDR3 contains 14 residues.

The J gene is TRBJ2-7, the V gene TRBV4-3; D not certain. Between the trimmed V and J ends, which lost 2 bases and 2 bases, there was a span of 16 bases. The CDR3 runs 16 residues. Germline CDR1 and CDR2: LGHNA and YSLEER. The CDR3 bases are TGCGCCAGCAGCCAAAGAAACTCCAAAAAAACCTACGAGCAGTACTTC. Residues: CASSQRNSKKTYEQYF.

This rearrangement joins TRBV2 to TRBJ2-6; the D is unclear. From germline, CDR1 is SNHLY and CDR2 FYNNEI. V lost 7 bases, J lost 2 bases, and 6 bases lay in between. This CDR3 contains 13 residues. The CDR3: CASKAAGANVLTF. The CDR3 nucleotides read TGTGCCAGCAAGGCGGCTGGGGCCAACGTCCTGACTTTC.